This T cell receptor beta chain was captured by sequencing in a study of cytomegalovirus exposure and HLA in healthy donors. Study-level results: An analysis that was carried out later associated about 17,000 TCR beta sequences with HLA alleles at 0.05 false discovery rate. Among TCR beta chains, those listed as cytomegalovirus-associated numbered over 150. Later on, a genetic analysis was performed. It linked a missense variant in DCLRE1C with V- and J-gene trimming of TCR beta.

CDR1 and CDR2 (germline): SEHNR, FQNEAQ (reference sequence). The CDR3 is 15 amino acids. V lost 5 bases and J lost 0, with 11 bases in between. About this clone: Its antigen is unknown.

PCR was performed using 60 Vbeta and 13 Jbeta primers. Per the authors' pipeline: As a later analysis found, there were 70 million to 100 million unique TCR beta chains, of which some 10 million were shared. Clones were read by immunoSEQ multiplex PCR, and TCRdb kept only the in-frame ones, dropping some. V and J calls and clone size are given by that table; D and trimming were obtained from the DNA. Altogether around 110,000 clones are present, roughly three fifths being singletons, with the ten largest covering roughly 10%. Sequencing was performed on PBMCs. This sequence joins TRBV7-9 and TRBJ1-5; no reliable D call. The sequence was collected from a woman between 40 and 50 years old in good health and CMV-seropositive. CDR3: CASSPPGNSNQPQHF. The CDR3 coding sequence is TGTGCCAGCAGCCCCCCGGGGAATAGCAATCAGCCCCAGCATTTT.